This is a list of T cell receptor beta chains from one sample in a study of T cell responses to AZD1222 COVID-19 vaccine. Libraries were prepared by immunoSEQ multiplex PCR; TCRdb keeps only in-frame clonotypes and omits some of them. The table has 100,000 to 120,000 clones, around 81% seen once. The sequenced sample was peripheral blood, obtained on day 0 of AZD1222 vaccination. These receptors all come from an adult in good health. The conserved cysteine and the conserved F or W are not part of the CDR3 here.

V	J	CDR3
TRBV7-2	TRBJ2-7	ASSSQPIGQGSYEQY
TRBV7-2	TRBJ2-2	ASSFGQNTGELF
TRBV5-1	TRBJ2-7	ASSLEGYEQY
TRBV11-3	TRBJ2-3	ASSLGGGRGRGNTQY
TRBV4-3	TRBJ2-7	ASSPKTGGDFEQY
TRBV7-2	TRBJ2-5	ASSVGTLSRETQY
TRBV6-1	TRBJ1-1	ASSDRGQANTEAF
TRBV19	TRBJ2-7	ASSSNKPGQGRPYEQY
TRBV28	TRBJ1-6	ASNEVVDSPLH
TRBV7-2	TRBJ2-5	ASSLGLAGGETQY
TRBV18	TRBJ1-5	ASSPLPGLLNQPQH
TRBV3-1/TRBV3-2	TRBJ1-1	ASSQATEAF
TRBV9	TRBJ2-7	ASSVALRGNRIYEQY
TRBV10-1	TRBJ1-5	ASSVLLQGKRDNQPQH
TRBV15	TRBJ2-7	ATSRRGSSGRINEQY
TRBV9	TRBJ1-3	ASSETRISGNTIY
TRBV7-2	TRBJ2-5	ASSSQTGLQETQY
TRBV18	TRBJ2-5	ASSPQKGLDQETQY
TRBV21-1	TRBJ2-7	ASSNGTGQLYEQY
TRBV28	TRBJ1-2	ASRRQGRGYT
TRBV6-1	TRBJ1-5	ASSERGRQPQH
TRBV15	TRBJ2-7	ATSRDAVNSYEQY
TRBV19	TRBJ2-7	ASSIWEGGGNYEQY
TRBV28	TRBJ1-5	ASSLINSNQPQH
TRBV7-9	TRBJ2-7	ASSSQDRGAYEQY
TRBV29-1	TRBJ2-1	SVEGRTGLGNEQF
TRBV5-4	TRBJ2-2	ASSSTGNRVTGELF
TRBV7-9	TRBJ1-5	ASTSPLGFNQPQH
TRBV19	TRBJ2-7	ASSISGTGFEQY
TRBV3-1/TRBV3-2	TRBJ1-6	ASSRGQGARNSPLH
TRBV19	TRBJ1-4	ASSIPGVSEKLF
TRBV5-5	TRBJ2-7	ASSLGLGYEQY
TRBV28	TRBJ1-2	ASSVGVYGYT
TRBV10-1	TRBJ1-3	ASSDQGNTIY
TRBV11-2	TRBJ2-7	ASSHRTSGGYEQY
TRBV4-2	TRBJ1-5	ASSQDAGAYSNQPQH
TRBV28	TRBJ1-5	ASSLLRTGNSNQPQH
TRBV5-1	TRBJ1-1	ASSLGGQTLNTEAF
TRBV2	TRBJ1-4	ASSKTGVDNEKLF
TRBV30	TRBJ2-7	AWIKRGTGAGEQY
TRBV7-8	TRBJ2-2	ASSLQGLGELF
TRBV4-3	TRBJ1-2	ASSQVRGTNYGYT
TRBV9	TRBJ1-2	ASSPTSLNYGYT
TRBV29-1	TRBJ2-7	SVGDRGSHEQY
TRBV7-2	TRBJ2-5	ASSDRGGMETQY
TRBV4-3	TRBJ2-7	ASSRDLPGQVKDEQY
TRBV11-2	TRBJ1-1	ASSLTSVGLNTEAF
TRBV7-9	TRBJ1-4	ASSRGQGGEKLF
TRBV4-3	TRBJ2-4	ASSLSGGAVDIQY
TRBV24-1	TRBJ2-6	ATSDPGFSSGANVLT
TRBV6-5	TRBJ1-5	ASRRDGSNQPQH
TRBV29-1	TRBJ1-2	SPKRQGADYYGYT
TRBV6-5	TRBJ2-1	ASTPRGVGYNEQF
TRBV28	TRBJ1-1	ASSLRGIITEAF
TRBV28	TRBJ1-4	ASSPGQVGLF
TRBV11-2	TRBJ1-2	ASSSGGGYGYT